The entry that follows covers one TCR beta chain sequence. Its matching antigen is unknown. The CDR3 spans 14 residues. V lost 3 bases to trimming and J lost 9 bases; unmatched junction nucleotides: 7. Germline CDR1 reads SGHNT; CDR2 reads YENEEA. The treatment is: randomized to nivolumab then ipilimumab (arm A) or the reverse (arm B). No patient had prior DNA-damaging chemotherapy. This record belongs to a study of sequential checkpoint blockade in melanoma. The overall study: Randomization was 1:1 between first-line nivolumab→ipilimumab and ipilimumab→nivolumab. About two dozen patients had tumor biopsies before treatment and at week 13.

Study results and caveats: T-cell fraction and clonality followed PD-L1 and CD8+ counts, not mutational load.

The protocol was immunoSEQ multiplex PCR, while the TCRdb copy is restricted to in-frame clones and leaves out a portion. The sample consists of around 5,000 clones, more than 25% of them appearing once. Sample: tumor tissue (inferred from file names), taken from a patient given nivolumab and ipilimumab in sequence. This sequence was found in a human donor with melanoma. V usage is TRBV11-3 and J usage is TRBJ2-1; TRBD1 matches at 8 bases. The CDR3 region is CASSFRTGSTEQFF. CDR3 nucleotide sequence: TGTGCCAGCAGCTTTAGGACAGGGAGTACTGAGCAGTTCTTC.